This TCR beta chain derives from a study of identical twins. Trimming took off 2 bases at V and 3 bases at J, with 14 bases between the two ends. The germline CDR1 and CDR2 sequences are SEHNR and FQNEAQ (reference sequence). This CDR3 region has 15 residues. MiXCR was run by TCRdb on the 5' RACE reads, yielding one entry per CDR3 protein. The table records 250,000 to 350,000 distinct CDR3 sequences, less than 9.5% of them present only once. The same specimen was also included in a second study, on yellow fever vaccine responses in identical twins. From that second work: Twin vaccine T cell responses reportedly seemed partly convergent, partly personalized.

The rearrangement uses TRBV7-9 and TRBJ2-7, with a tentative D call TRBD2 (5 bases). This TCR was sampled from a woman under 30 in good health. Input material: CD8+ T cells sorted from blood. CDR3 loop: CASSLPRASFYEQYF. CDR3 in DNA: TGTGCCAGCAGCTTACCGCGGGCAAGCTTCTACGAGCAGTACTTC.